Listed below are T cell receptor beta chains from one sample, sequenced in a study of TIL therapy for anti-PD-1-resistant metastatic lung cancer. Sequenced by immunoSEQ multiplex PCR; TCRdb stores in-frame clones only, minus some. The sample holds about 57,000 clones, 70% to 80% seen once. The source material was blood, sampled at baseline. The receptors shown here come from a woman between 30 and 80 years old with non-small cell lung cancer. Each CDR3 is given with its conserved first and last residue. The order of the fields is D gene, clone size, J gene, V gene, CDR3 protein, CDR3 DNA. D genes are given only for firm matches. Only some rows state a clone size, as once, few, many or a class for expanded clones.

>TRBD1|.|TRBJ2-5|TRBV7-3
CASSLGPGQGETQYF
TGTGCCAGCAGCTTAGGGCCCGGACAGGGTGAGACCCAGTACTTC
>.|.|TRBJ1-1|TRBV19
CASIDDYHEAFF
TGTGCCAGTATTGATGACTACCACGAAGCTTTCTTT
>.|.|TRBJ2-7|TRBV6-6
CASSYGGGEYEQYF
TGTGCCAGCAGTTACGGCGGCGGGGAATACGAGCAGTACTTC
>.|.|TRBJ2-1|TRBV14
CASKRERGVGEQFF
TGTGCCAGCAAAAGGGAGAGAGGGGTTGGTGAGCAGTTCTTC
>.|.|TRBJ2-6|TRBV5-8
CASSLQGANVLTF
TGTGCCAGCAGCCTTCAGGGGGCCAACGTCCTGACTTTC
>.|.|TRBJ1-5|TRBV15
CATSRGWSSNQPQHF
TGTGCCACCAGCAGAGGATGGTCAAGCAATCAGCCCCAGCATTTT
>TRBD1|.|TRBJ1-5|TRBV28
CASSLNPGGADQPQHF
TGTGCCAGCAGTTTAAACCCAGGGGGCGCTGACCAGCCCCAGCATTTT
>TRBD1|.|TRBJ2-7|TRBV7-2
CASSEPGTGSSYEQYF
TGTGCCAGCAGCGAACCAGGGACAGGGAGCTCCTACGAGCAGTACTTC
>.|few|TRBJ2-7|TRBV11-3
CASSGYYEQYF
TGTGCCAGCAGCGGATACTACGAGCAGTACTTC
>.|.|TRBJ2-7|TRBV7-2
CASSFPDSPYKQYF
TGTGCCAGCAGCTTCCCAGACAGTCCCTACAAGCAGTACTTC
>.|.|TRBJ2-7|TRBV5-1
CASSPDVGGDYEQYF
TGCGCCAGCAGCCCAGATGTGGGGGGCGACTACGAGCAGTACTTC
>.|.|TRBJ1-3|TRBV28
CASIRKSGNTIYF
TGTGCCAGCATCAGAAAATCTGGAAACACCATATATTTT
>.|.|TRBJ2-1|TRBV29-1
CSVGRDFYYNEQFF
TGCAGCGTCGGCCGGGACTTTTATTACAATGAGCAGTTCTTC
>TRBD1|.|TRBJ2-2|TRBV5-5
CASSPVFGTGTGWPGELFF
TGTGCCAGCAGCCCCGTTTTCGGAACCGGGACAGGGTGGCCCGGGGAGCTGTTTTTT
>.|.|TRBJ1-2|TRBV20-1
CSARAWGGYTF
TGCAGTGCTAGAGCCTGGGGGGGCTACACCTTC
>.|.|TRBJ2-3|TRBV7-9
CASFLEKQDTQYF
TGTGCCAGCTTCCTAGAAAAACAAGATACGCAGTATTTT
>.|few|TRBJ2-7|TRBV28
CAALRTGDSYEQYF
TGTGCAGCACTTAGGACGGGAGACTCCTACGAGCAGTACTTC
>.|few|TRBJ2-7|TRBV10-3
CAISWETYEQYF
TGTGCCATCAGTTGGGAAACCTACGAGCAGTACTTC
>.|few|TRBJ1-6|TRBV9
CASSVGKSPLHF
TGTGCCAGCAGCGTCGGGAAGTCACCCCTCCACTTT
>.|once|TRBJ1-1|TRBV4-2
CASSQVAMGPNTEAFF
TGTGCCAGCAGCCAAGTAGCCATGGGGCCAAACACTGAAGCTTTCTTT
>.|.|TRBJ2-6|TRBV6-5
CASSPARGANVLTF
TGTGCCAGCAGCCCCGCCAGAGGGGCCAACGTCCTGACTTTC
>.|few|TRBJ1-1|TRBV19
CASRADSTEAFF
TGTGCCAGTAGGGCGGACAGCACTGAAGCTTTCTTT
>.|few|TRBJ1-2|TRBV14
CASSQIQGNGYTF
TGTGCCAGCAGCCAGATACAGGGAAACGGCTACACCTTC
>.|.|TRBJ1-5|TRBV7-8
CASSLVAGANQPQHF
TGTGCCAGCAGCTTAGTAGCCGGGGCAAATCAGCCCCAGCATTTT
>.|.|TRBJ1-3|TRBV6-5
CASSGQIPGNTIYF
TGTGCCAGCAGTGGACAGATTCCTGGAAACACCATATATTTT
>.|.|TRBJ2-1|TRBV10-1
CASSDTHRLGMNEQFF
TGCGCCAGCAGTGACACTCACAGGCTCGGGATGAATGAGCAGTTCTTC
>.|.|TRBJ2-2|TRBV1
CTSSPLGGLANTGELFF
TGCACCAGCAGCCCGCTGGGAGGGTTGGCGAACACCGGGGAGCTGTTTTTT
>TRBD2|.|TRBJ2-1|TRBV2
CASSDGPWTSGERSYNEQFF
TGTGCCAGCAGTGACGGGCCTTGGACTAGCGGGGAGAGGTCCTACAATGAGCAGTTCTTC
>TRBD2|.|TRBJ2-7|TRBV13
CASSSGRSGPTYEQYF
TGTGCCAGCAGCTCAGGTCGTAGCGGGCCCACCTACGAGCAGTACTTC
>TRBD2|.|TRBJ2-4|TRBV6-5
CASRLRGEAKNIQYF
TGTGCCAGCAGATTGCGGGGGGAGGCCAAAAACATTCAGTACTTC
>.|.|TRBJ2-5|TRBV7-6
CASSLVSTTGIETQYF
TGTGCCAGCAGCTTAGTGAGCACTACGGGGATTGAGACCCAGTACTTC
>.|.|TRBJ2-7|TRBV20-1
CSAREIYEQYF
TGCAGTGCTAGAGAAATATACGAGCAGTACTTC
>TRBD1|.|TRBJ2-2|TRBV5-4
CASSQTLGTENTGELFF
TGTGCCAGCAGCCAAACCCTCGGGACAGAGAACACCGGGGAGCTGTTTTTT
>.|.|TRBJ2-2|TRBV6-6
CASSTTGELFF
TGTGCCAGCAGTACGACCGGGGAGCTGTTTTTT
>TRBD1|.|TRBJ1-2|TRBV19
CASSIPPGGRGYTF
TGTGCCAGTAGTATTCCCCCAGGGGGCAGAGGCTACACCTTC
>.|.|TRBJ2-1|TRBV7-8
CASSGLEVYNEQFF
TGTGCCAGCAGCGGGCTGGAGGTTTACAATGAGCAGTTCTTC
>.|once|TRBJ2-1|TRBV11-2
CASSAPTYNEQFF
TGTGCCAGCAGCGCCCCCACATACAATGAGCAGTTCTTC
>.|once|TRBJ1-2|TRBV5-4
CASSLEGNYGYTF
TGTGCCAGCAGCTTGGAGGGAAACTATGGCTACACCTTC
>.|.|TRBJ1-5|TRBV7-9
CASSGRLSEQPQHF
TGTGCCAGCAGCGGCAGGCTTTCCGAACAGCCCCAGCATTTT
>TRBD2|.|TRBJ2-7|TRBV28
CASSLGLAGPSLYEQYF
TGTGCCAGCAGTCTGGGACTAGCGGGACCATCCCTCTACGAGCAGTACTTC
>.|.|TRBJ2-2|TRBV6-6
CASRTGQNTGELFF
TGTGCCAGCAGAACGGGACAAAACACCGGGGAGCTGTTTTTT
>TRBD1|.|TRBJ1-3|TRBV4-1
CASSREAGGAVGNTIYF
TGCGCCAGCAGCCGGGAGGCAGGGGGCGCGGTAGGAAACACCATATATTTT
>TRBD1|.|TRBJ2-5|TRBV10-2
CASSGTGGETQYF
TGCGCCAGCAGCGGGACAGGGGGCGAGACCCAGTACTTC
>TRBD1|few|TRBJ1-2|TRBV11-2
CASSLGGQIYGYTF
TGTGCCAGCAGCTTAGGGGGACAGATCTATGGCTACACCTTC
>.|.|TRBJ1-3|TRBV5-1
CASSFQGESGNTIYF
TGCGCCAGCAGCTTCCAAGGGGAGTCTGGAAACACCATATATTTT
>.|.|TRBJ2-7|TRBV27
CASSRTAPSYEQYF
TGTGCCAGCAGTAGGACAGCTCCCTCCTACGAGCAGTACTTC
>.|.|TRBJ1-1|TRBV5-1
CASSSGREGRWSTEAFF
TGCGCCAGCAGCTCGGGGAGGGAGGGGAGATGGAGCACTGAAGCTTTCTTT
>TRBD2|.|TRBJ2-5|TRBV7-9
CASSSSGRETQYF
TGTGCCAGCAGCTCCAGCGGGAGAGAGACCCAGTACTTC
>TRBD1|once|TRBJ1-5|TRBV28
CASRWDRGPNQPQHF
TGTGCCAGCAGATGGGACAGGGGGCCCAATCAGCCCCAGCATTTT
>.|.|TRBJ1-3|TRBV9
CASSPRGEGYGNTIYF
TGTGCCAGCAGCCCCCGGGGTGAGGGTTATGGAAACACCATATATTTT